These 13 T cell receptor beta chains share one sample of origin, sequenced in a study of OX40 agonist ivuxolimab in advanced cancers. TCRdb keeps only in-frame clones here, not all; method: immunoSEQ multiplex PCR. The data show more than 35,000 clones, approximately 80% seen once. The material was CD4+ or CD8+ T cells sorted from blood, obtained in a trial of the OX40 agonist ivuxolimab. Source of these receptors: an adult with an advanced solid tumor such as melanoma, head and neck, liver or kidney cancer.

CDR3 in DNA: TGTGCCTGGAGTGGTACGACAAACGAAAAACTGTTTTTT. Translating gives CAWSGTTNEKLFF. V is TRBV30 and J is TRBJ1-4; no clear D. Trimming removed 1 base from V and 8 bases from J, with 11 bases in between. There are 13 residues in the CDR3. Germline V gene sequence: CDR1 GTSNPN, CDR2 SVGIG (reference sequence). The whole variable domain, filled in from reference TRBV30 and TRBJ1-4, reads SQTIHQWPATLVQPVGSPLSLECTVEGTSNPNLYWYRQAAGRGLQLLFYSVGIGQISSEVPQNLSASRPQDRQFILSSKKLLLSDSGFYLCAWSGTTNEKLFFGSGTQLSVL.

The chain is built from TRBV18 and TRBJ2-6; a weak D match, TRBD1 (5 bases). V was pared by 3 bases and J by 4 bases, with 7 bases between. The CDR3 has 14 residues. CDR1 and CDR2 from the germline V gene are KGHSH and LQKENI. DNA for the CDR3: TGTGCCAGCTCACCCAGGGCGGGGGCCAACGTCCTGACTTTC. Amino acids: CASSPRAGANVLTF.

The chain joins TRBV30 to TRBJ1-1; 8 nucleotides line up with TRBD1. Germline trimming cut 3 bases from V and 2 bases from J; bases unmatched to any gene: 5. Germline CDR1 reads GTSNPN; CDR2 reads SVGIG (reference sequence). This CDR3 has 14 residues. Written as DNA, the CDR3 is TGTGCCTGGAGCACCGGACAGGGTAACACTGAAGCTTTCTTT. This sequence encodes CAWSTGQGNTEAFF.

The V and J genes are TRBV2 and TRBJ2-5, with a weak D call TRBD2 (6 bases). The DNA matches TRBJ2-7 better at its end, which makes the J call doubtful. CDR3 size: 14 residues. Germline V lookup: CDR1 SNHLY, CDR2 FYNNEI. The CDR3 reads CASRQDRGSYEQYF. The CDR3 region has the DNA TGTGCCAGCAGACAGGACCGGGGGTCCTACGAGCAGTACTTC.

The V call is TRBV21-1, the J call TRBJ2-7. TRBV21-1 represents a pseudogene. This CDR3 region has 12 residues. This CDR3 is CATRGWSYEQYF. The CDR3 DNA sequence: TGTGCCACCCGGGGCTGGTCCTACGAGCAGTACTTC.

The chain employs TRBV11-2 and TRBJ2-5, with D hard to call. The V end was cut by 5 bases, the J end by 2 bases, with 6 bases between. The length of the CDR3 is 12 residues. The germline V gene has CDR1 SGHAT and CDR2 FQNNGV. CDR3 nucleotide sequence: TGTGCCAGCAGCCCTAATCAAGAGACCCAGTACTTC. Translating it yields CASSPNQETQYF.

V gene TRBV27 combines with J gene TRBJ2-5; 10 nucleotides line up with TRBD1. V lost 4 bases, J lost 5 bases, and 7 bases stayed unmatched. CDR3 length: 15 amino acids. Germline values: CDR1 MNHEY, CDR2 SMNVEV (reference sequence). In DNA, the CDR3 is TGTGCCAGCAGTTCAGGGGACAGGGGTTCGGAGACCCAGTACTTC. Residues: CASSSGDRGSETQYF.

V is TRBV19 and J is TRBJ1-1, with D uncertain. V was clipped by 3 bases and J by 3 bases, with 17 bases between them. CDR3 size: 16 residues. Germline assignment: CDR1 LNHDA and CDR2 SQIVND (reference sequence). CDR3 nucleotides: TGTGCCAGTAGTATGATATCGTCAGGTACGCACACTGAAGCTTTCTTT. The encoded protein is CASSMISSGTHTEAFF.

The chain couples TRBV7-9 to TRBJ2-7, with a tentative D call TRBD2 (5 bases). The length of the CDR3 is 13 residues. Per the germline V gene, CDR1 is SEHNR and CDR2 is FQNEAQ (reference sequence). Trimming removed 5 bases from V and 3 bases from J, with 11 bases in between. CDR3 in amino acids: CASSPGIVYEQYF. CDR3 coding DNA: TGTGCCAGCAGCCCCGGGATAGTCTACGAGCAGTACTTC.

The chain carries TRBV6-1 and TRBJ1-1; 8 bases are shared with TRBD1. Trimming cost V 0 bases and J 5 bases; bases outside gene matches: 8. The germline V gene encodes CDR1 MNHNS and CDR2 SASEGT. This CDR3 has 16 amino acids. In DNA form, the CDR3 reads TGTGCCAGCAGTGAAGCGCCAGGGGGCGCATGGACTGAAGCTTTCTTT. This gives the protein CASSEAPGGAWTEAFF.

The J gene is TRBJ2-1, the V gene TRBV5-1; 16 bases match TRBD2. Germline values: CDR1 SGHRS, CDR2 YFSETQ. CDR3 length: 16 amino acids. J gave up 7 bases and V 3 bases, and 4 bases lay outside the gene matches. The CDR3: CASSSGLAGGPNEQFF. The CDR3 nucleotides are TGCGCCAGCAGCTCGGGACTAGCGGGAGGGCCGAATGAGCAGTTCTTC.

The chain has TRBV7-2 and TRBJ2-2; possibly TRBD1 for D (6 bases). Per the germline V gene, CDR1 is SGHTA and CDR2 is FQGNSA. CDR3 size: 19 residues. V was clipped by 2 bases and J by 6 bases, with 25 bases between them. CDR3 DNA: TGTGCCAGCAGCTTACGGTGGGGCGGCAGGGGCGCGCTGGCCGGGGAGCTGTTTTTT. It codes for CASSLRWGGRGALAGELFF.

CDR3 sequence reads: CATSRAPPAVLSRDEQFF. In nucleotides, the CDR3 is TGTGCCACCAGCAGAGCCCCCCCAGCGGTTCTATCACGGGATGAGCAGTTCTTC. The chain combines TRBV15 with TRBJ2-1, with D perhaps matching TRBD2 (5 bases). The CDR3 runs 18 residues. CDR1 and CDR2 (germline): LNHNV, YYDKDF (reference sequence). V lost 1 base and J 8 bases, leaving 24 bases between the germline ends. The whole variable domain, remainder taken from reference TRBV15 and TRBJ2-1, is DAMVIQNPRYQVTQFGKPVTLSCSQTLNHNVMYWYQQKSSQAPKLLFHYYDKDFNNEADTPDNFQSRRPNTSFCFLDIRSPGLGDTAMYLCATSRAPPAVLSRDEQFFGPGTRLTVL.